The rows below give T cell receptor beta chains drawn from one sample of a study of T cell responses to AZD1222 COVID-19 vaccine. Sequencing was performed with immunoSEQ multiplex PCR; in TCRdb, only in-frame clones are kept and a portion is missing. The sample includes 70,000 to 95,000 clones, around 89% of them seen just once. Sequencing used peripheral blood, obtained 28 days after the second AZD1222 dose. The receptors derive from an adult who received the AZD1222 COVID-19 vaccine. The CDR3 runs from the conserved cysteine through the conserved F or W. Fields, in order: D gene, clone size, J gene, V gene, CDR3 DNA, CDR3 protein. D genes are given only for firm matches. Rows may omit the clone size; those that give it use once, few, many or a size class.

D gene: .; clone size: .; J gene: TRBJ1-4; V gene: TRBV18; CDR3 DNA: TGTGCCAGCACTCTGGTCAGAGGGGAAAAACTGTTTTTT; CDR3 protein: CASTLVRGEKLFF
D gene: TRBD2; clone size: .; J gene: TRBJ2-1; V gene: TRBV9; CDR3 DNA: TGTGCCAGCAGCACTAGCGGGAGGGCCTACAATGAGCAGTTCTTC; CDR3 protein: CASSTSGRAYNEQFF
D gene: .; clone size: .; J gene: TRBJ2-3; V gene: TRBV9; CDR3 DNA: TGTGCCAGCAGCACGGGCGGGCTGAGCACAGATACGCAGTATTTT; CDR3 protein: CASSTGGLSTDTQYF
D gene: TRBD2; clone size: .; J gene: TRBJ2-1; V gene: TRBV7-9; CDR3 DNA: TGTGCCAGCAGCTTAGATGGCCCAGCGGGAGATACCCACAATGAGCAGTTCTTC; CDR3 protein: CASSLDGPAGDTHNEQFF
D gene: .; clone size: once; J gene: TRBJ2-7; V gene: TRBV20-1; CDR3 DNA: TGCAGTGCTAGTATGAGGGGTGGGCAGTACTTC; CDR3 protein: CSASMRGGQYF
D gene: TRBD2; clone size: .; J gene: TRBJ2-3; V gene: TRBV7-3; CDR3 DNA: TGTGCCAGCAGCCCAAGGGGACTAGAGGATACGCAGTATTTT; CDR3 protein: CASSPRGLEDTQYF
D gene: TRBD1; clone size: .; J gene: TRBJ2-1; V gene: TRBV4-3; CDR3 DNA: TGCGCCAGCAGCCAGACGGGACAGGGGGCGCGGAATGAGCAGTTCTTC; CDR3 protein: CASSQTGQGARNEQFF
D gene: .; clone size: .; J gene: TRBJ1-3; V gene: TRBV15; CDR3 DNA: TGTGCCACCAGCAGAGATCCCGACTCTGGAAACACCATATATTTT; CDR3 protein: CATSRDPDSGNTIYF
D gene: TRBD2; clone size: once; J gene: TRBJ2-1; V gene: TRBV14; CDR3 DNA: TGTGCCAGCAGCCAAGAACGGTGGACTAGCGGGAGGGCTAATGAGCAGTTCTTC; CDR3 protein: CASSQERWTSGRANEQFF
D gene: TRBD2; clone size: .; J gene: TRBJ2-1; V gene: TRBV19; CDR3 DNA: TGTGCCAGTAGGCCGGGGACTAGCTTGAGGGATGAGCAGTTCTTC; CDR3 protein: CASRPGTSLRDEQFF
D gene: .; clone size: .; J gene: TRBJ1-2; V gene: TRBV4-3; CDR3 DNA: TGCGCCAGCAGCCAAGATCATCCGGCCCTCTATGGCTACACCTTC; CDR3 protein: CASSQDHPALYGYTF
D gene: TRBD2; clone size: .; J gene: TRBJ2-1; V gene: TRBV7-3; CDR3 DNA: TGTGCCAGCAGCTTAGCGGTCACGGGACTAGCGGGGTACAATGAGCAGTTCTTC; CDR3 protein: CASSLAVTGLAGYNEQFF
D gene: .; clone size: once; J gene: TRBJ1-3; V gene: TRBV9; CDR3 DNA: TGTGCCAGCAGCGTAGCAGGACACTCTGGAAACACCATATATTTT; CDR3 protein: CASSVAGHSGNTIYF
D gene: .; clone size: .; J gene: TRBJ2-7; V gene: TRBV19; CDR3 DNA: TGTGCCAGTAGTATTCAACTGAGCTCCTACGAGCAGTACTTC; CDR3 protein: CASSIQLSSYEQYF
D gene: .; clone size: once; J gene: TRBJ1-2; V gene: TRBV5-1; CDR3 DNA: TGCGCCAGCAGCTTGGCCGCAGAAGTAAACTATGGCTACACCTTC; CDR3 protein: CASSLAAEVNYGYTF
D gene: .; clone size: .; J gene: TRBJ2-5; V gene: TRBV2; CDR3 DNA: TGTGCCAGCAGTTATGGCCAAGAGACCCAGTACTTC; CDR3 protein: CASSYGQETQYF
D gene: .; clone size: few; J gene: TRBJ1-2; V gene: TRBV5-4; CDR3 DNA: TGTGCCAGCAGCTCCCCGCTGAGCAGGGTGCATGGCTACACCTTC; CDR3 protein: CASSSPLSRVHGYTF
D gene: .; clone size: .; J gene: TRBJ1-5; V gene: TRBV6-5; CDR3 DNA: TGTGCCAGCAGTTTCAGTTACAATCAGCCCCAGCATTTT; CDR3 protein: CASSFSYNQPQHF
D gene: TRBD2; clone size: .; J gene: TRBJ2-3; V gene: TRBV4-2; CDR3 DNA: TGTGCCAGCAGCCAAGACCAAGCGGGGGGGCCCGGAGATACGCAGTATTTT; CDR3 protein: CASSQDQAGGPGDTQYF
D gene: .; clone size: .; J gene: TRBJ1-4; V gene: TRBV12-3/TRBV12-4; CDR3 DNA: TGTGCCAGCAGCCTACAGGGCGAAAAACTGTTTTTT; CDR3 protein: CASSLQGEKLFF
D gene: .; clone size: .; J gene: TRBJ2-1; V gene: TRBV6-5; CDR3 DNA: TGTGCCAGCAGTTTAACACGGGATAGTGAGCAGTTCTTC; CDR3 protein: CASSLTRDSEQFF
D gene: .; clone size: few; J gene: TRBJ1-5; V gene: TRBV9; CDR3 DNA: TGTGCCAGCAGCCCCGGGGCGTTAAGCAATCAGCCCCAGCATTTT; CDR3 protein: CASSPGALSNQPQHF
D gene: .; clone size: .; J gene: TRBJ2-5; V gene: TRBV9; CDR3 DNA: TGTGCCAGCAGCGTAGGGGGGGCCGCCCAAGAGACCCAGTACTTC; CDR3 protein: CASSVGGAAQETQYF
D gene: TRBD2; clone size: .; J gene: TRBJ2-7; V gene: TRBV4-1; CDR3 DNA: TGCGCCAGCAGCCAAGCTCTTGGGACTAGCGGGAGTTACGAGCAGTACTTC; CDR3 protein: CASSQALGTSGSYEQYF
D gene: .; clone size: .; J gene: TRBJ1-1; V gene: TRBV5-4; CDR3 DNA: TGTGCCAGCAGCTTGGCCGGTACACTGAACACTGAAGCTTTCTTT; CDR3 protein: CASSLAGTLNTEAFF
D gene: .; clone size: .; J gene: TRBJ1-2; V gene: TRBV9; CDR3 DNA: TGTGCCAGCAGTCCAGGTGGTCTGTTCGGCTACACCTTC; CDR3 protein: CASSPGGLFGYTF
D gene: .; clone size: once; J gene: TRBJ1-1; V gene: TRBV2; CDR3 DNA: TGTGCCAGCTCAACGGGGGTCACTGAAGCTTTCTTT; CDR3 protein: CASSTGVTEAFF
D gene: .; clone size: .; J gene: TRBJ2-7; V gene: TRBV13; CDR3 DNA: TGTGCCAGCAGCTTCACGCGGGAAAGTTACGAGCAGTACTTC; CDR3 protein: CASSFTRESYEQYF